This section outlines one TCR beta chain sequence together with its context. Its antigen is currently not known. Within one base of it there is no much larger clone, and no base qualities were kept. The sample is drawn from a study of blood T cell repertoires in COVID-19 (dated by TCRdb to 2020 to 2021). Background on the whole study: The collaborator samples originated in the United States, Italy and Spain and spanned the acute and convalescent phases of COVID-19. The prospective study material was composed of cDNA or gDNA derived from T cells, B-cell-depleted T cells, or PBMCs. Deeply sampled blood TCRbeta repertoires from subjects exposed to, actively infected with, or recovered from COVID-19 were included in the dataset. A freely available public database, intended as a resource for researchers studying the immune response to SARS-CoV-2, is where the repertoires were released. The samples were drawn from the first 160 participants of the ongoing ImmuneRACE study and from some 1,300 subjects provided by 6 global collaborators. HLA class I and class II types, where available, came from metadata supplied by the sample provider rather than from assay-based typing. A de-identified subject ID, COVID-19 status, age in years and sex were almost always included in the sample metadata. The study at large found these results: Clinical and demographic metadata were provided uncurated, with the amount varying by source and participant.

The collaborating institutions used their own protocols to collect whole blood in K2EDTA tubes. For TCRbeta analysis, collaborators shipped samples in one of three forms: frozen whole blood, isolated PBMCs, or DNA extracted from either of those sample types. TCRbeta CDR3 regions were amplified from genomic DNA by means of the immunoSEQ Assay, a bias-controlled multiplex PCR. In the authors' own workflow: The number of nucleated cells in each sample was estimated from the amplification of reference gene primers within the assay. Sequence reads were collapsed and filtered to measure the absolute abundance of every unique TCRbeta CDR3 rearrangement. For each sample, productive Simpson clonality was calculated as the square root of Simpson's diversity index over productive rearrangements. TCRdb mirrors the immuneACCESS table, restricted to in-frame sequences. Some clones are absent from its copies; in checked studies, under half trace to an unresolved V gene, and the reason for the others is unknown. V and J calls and clone size are as listed in that table; D and trimming were resolved from the DNA. The sample contains around 100,000 clones, around 87% of them found a single time. The ten biggest clones cover approximately 15% of the sample.

The sample comprised peripheral blood. This sequence originates from a man in his fifties with acute or convalescent COVID-19.

The sequence in DNA is TGTGCCACCAGCAGAGATGCTAGCGGGAGGCCAGATACGCAGTATTTT. This translates into CATSRDASGRPDTQYF. The sequence joins TRBV15 to TRBJ2-3; TRBD2 agrees with 11 junctional bases. The CDR3 holds 16 amino acids from the cysteine to the phenylalanine. The retained sequence is limited to the CDR3, 48 bases, with the frame set at the first base. From the germline V gene (reference sequence), CDR1 is LNHNV and CDR2 is YYDKDF. V trim: 0 bases; J trim: 4 bases; unmatched bases: 3. The CDR3 plus the reference TRBV15 and TRBJ2-3 genes for the other parts give the full variable domain: DAMVIQNPRYQVTQFGKPVTLSCSQTLNHNVMYWYQQKSSQAPKLLFHYYDKDFNNEADTPDNFQSRRPNTSFCFLDIRSPGLGDTAMYLCATSRDASGRPDTQYFGPGTRLTVL.